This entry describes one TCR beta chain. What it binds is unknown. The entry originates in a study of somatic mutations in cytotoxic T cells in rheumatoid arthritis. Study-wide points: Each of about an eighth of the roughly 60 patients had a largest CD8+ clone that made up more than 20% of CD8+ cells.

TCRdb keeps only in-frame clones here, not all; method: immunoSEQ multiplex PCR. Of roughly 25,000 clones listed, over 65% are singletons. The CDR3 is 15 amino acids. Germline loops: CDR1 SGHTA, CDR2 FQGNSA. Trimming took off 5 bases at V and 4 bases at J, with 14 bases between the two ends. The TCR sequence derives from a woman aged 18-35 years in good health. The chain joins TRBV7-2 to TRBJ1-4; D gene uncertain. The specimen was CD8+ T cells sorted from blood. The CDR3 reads CASSTLSGSNEKLFF. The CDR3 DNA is TGTGCCAGCAGCACCCTGTCTGGGAGTAATGAAAAACTGTTTTTT.